This T cell receptor beta chain emerged from a study of T cells in narcolepsy. Study at large: Healthy controls were enrolled alongside patients with narcolepsy type 1 or type 2.

Trimming cost V 5 bases and J 3 bases; bases outside gene matches: 5. The CDR3 covers 15 residues. In germline, CDR1 is LNHNV, CDR2 YYDKDF (reference sequence). Repertoires were generated with immunoSEQ multiplex PCR, while TCRdb's copy carries only in-frame clones and drops some. The sample carries approximately 32,000 clones, around 90% recorded once. Study-level results: Some memory CD4+ repertoires had no autoreactive clone sequences. HCRT-specific and TRIB2-specific autoreactive clonotypes appeared among same-patient CSF and blood CD4+ clonotypes. Autoreactive clonotypes reportedly recurred in blood of same and different patients, not controls.

As to this clone: The antigen is undetermined.

The J gene is TRBJ2-3, the V gene TRBV15; 10 nucleotides line up with TRBD1. Sequencing was carried out using CD45RA- memory CD4+ T cells from PBMCs. This sequence was found in a human donor with narcolepsy. Written as DNA, the CDR3 is TGTGCCACCAGCCCGGGACAGGGGCAAACAGATACGCAGTATTTT. Translated: CATSPGQGQTDTQYF.